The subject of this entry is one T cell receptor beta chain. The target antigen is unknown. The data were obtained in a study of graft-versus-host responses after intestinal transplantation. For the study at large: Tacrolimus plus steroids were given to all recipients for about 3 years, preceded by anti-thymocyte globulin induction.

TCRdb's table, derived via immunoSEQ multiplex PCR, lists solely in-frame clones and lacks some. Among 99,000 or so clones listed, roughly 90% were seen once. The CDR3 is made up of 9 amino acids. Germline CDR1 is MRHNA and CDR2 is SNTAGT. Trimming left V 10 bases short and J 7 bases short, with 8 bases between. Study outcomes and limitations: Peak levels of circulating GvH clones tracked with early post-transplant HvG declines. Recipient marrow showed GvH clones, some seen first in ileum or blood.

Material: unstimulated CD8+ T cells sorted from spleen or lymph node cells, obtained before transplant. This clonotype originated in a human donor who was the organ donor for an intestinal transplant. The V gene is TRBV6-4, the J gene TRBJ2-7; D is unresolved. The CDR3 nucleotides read TGTGCCACTGCCCTAGAGCAGTACTTC. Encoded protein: CATALEQYF.